The clone carrying this TCR beta chain has a count of ten or more. The data originate from a study of T-cell reconstitution after alpha-beta-depleted transplantation in children. The TCRbeta library was prepared with unique molecular identifiers. TCRdb reprocessed the PCR reads with MiXCR, giving one entry per CDR3 protein. Here the sample spans about 120,000 distinct CDR3 sequences, 9% to 12% being singletons. The sample here was PBMCs from the stem cell graft donor, taken from the stem cell graft. The TCR comes from a human donor who donated a stem cell graft to a child with acute lymphoblastic leukemia.

The CDR3 DNA is TGCGCCAGCAGCCTGACCCCCGGACGGAGCTCTGGAAACACCATATATTTT. This translates into CASSLTPGRSSGNTIYF. The chain joins TRBV5-1 to TRBJ1-3, with D unclear. Per germline, CDR1 SGHRS and CDR2 YFSETQ. CDR3 length: 17 amino acids. V was trimmed by 4 bases and J by 0 bases, leaving 17 bases between them.